This T cell receptor (beta chain) was captured in a study of T cells after yellow fever vaccination. Germline V lookup: CDR1 DFQATT, CDR2 SNEGSKA (reference sequence). V was pared by 4 bases and J by 1 base, with 16 bases between. The CDR3 loop spans 15 amino acids. This clonotype came up a few times. The antigen remains unidentified. Overall study results and limits: Contaminating bulk clonotypes could be abundant in FACS-sorted repertoires. Just a small share of clonotypes turned up in the CD4 compartment as well as the CD8 compartment.

5'RACE template switching added a universal primer site and UMIs to TCR cDNA. TCRdb fed the 5' RACE reads into MiXCR, producing one record per CDR3 protein. This table has about 340,000 distinct CDR3 sequences, approximately 3.9% appearing once. The source was PBMCs, collected 5 days after the yellow fever booster vaccination. The chain couples TRBV20-1 to TRBJ1-1; tentative D call: TRBD1 (6 bases). This receptor was taken from a young man who received the YFV17D yellow fever vaccine. Written as DNA, the CDR3 is TGCAGTGCTAAAGGGGGTCTCTTCCCGAACACTGAAGCTTTCTTT. Its protein is CSAKGGLFPNTEAFF.